The clone carrying this T cell receptor beta chain was counted ten times or more. TCRdb recomputed calls from the RT-PCR reads with MiXCR, one row per CDR3 protein. The sample lists hundreds of thousands of distinct CDR3 sequences; approximately 15% were seen once. CDR1 and CDR2 (germline): SGDLS, YYNGEE. Trimming removed 0 bases from V and 7 bases from J, with 16 bases in between. The CDR3 has 15 amino acids. This sequence joins TRBV9 and TRBJ2-5, with D possibly being TRBD2 (5 bases). The specimen was memory CD4+ T cells from blood. The TCR was taken from a female donor in good health, serving as a healthy control. CDR3 sequence: CASSVEVDTRGTQYF. As DNA, the CDR3 is TGTGCCAGCAGCGTAGAAGTGGATACCCGGGGGACCCAGTACTTC.